This TCR beta chain emerged from a study of radiotherapy plus CTLA-4 blockade in lung cancer. Study-level points and caveats: Per reports, early blood T cell clone dynamics, plus interferon-beta, forecast response most strongly.

In the case of this clone: Its antigen is still unknown.

Germline trimming cut 3 bases from V and 8 bases from J; bases unmatched to any gene: 10. This CDR3 has 16 amino acids. The V gene's germline CDR1 is SGDLS and CDR2 YYNGEE. The assay was immunoSEQ multiplex PCR, and TCRdb's table has in-frame clones only and misses some. The table has 71,000 or so clones, around 87% seen once. The V and J genes are TRBV9 and TRBJ1-6, with 8 nucleotides matching TRBD1. The sequence came from a human donor with non-small cell lung cancer who had stable disease on radiotherapy plus ipilimumab. Sequenced here: peripheral blood, sampled from a patient treated with radiotherapy plus ipilimumab. In DNA, the CDR3 is TGTGCCAGCAGCGCCCAGAGGTCAGGGGGCGATTCACCCCTCCACTTT. As protein: CASSAQRSGGDSPLHF.